This T cell receptor (beta chain) was identified during a study of shared clonotypes between healthy human individuals. Background on the study: Each donor had three CD4 naive, three CD4 memory, two CD8 naive and one CD8 memory plate.

This clone occurred once. TCRdb keeps only in-frame clones here, not all; method: immunoSEQ multiplex PCR. The repertoire holds roughly 1.4 million clones, with around 98.5% as singletons. The germline CDR1 and CDR2 sequences are MDHEN and SYDVKM. The CDR3 contains 15 residues. Trimming removed 8 bases from V and 3 bases from J, with 18 bases in between. The chain carries TRBV28 and TRBJ2-3; D is perhaps TRBD2 (6 bases). This receptor was identified in a man aged 30-40 years in good health. The sequenced sample consisted of naive CD4+ T cells sorted from blood. The subset is: CD45RA+ positively selected. Written as DNA, the CDR3 is TGTGCCAGCCACACAATCGGACTACAAACAGATACGCAGTATTTT. This encodes CASHTIGLQTDTQYF.